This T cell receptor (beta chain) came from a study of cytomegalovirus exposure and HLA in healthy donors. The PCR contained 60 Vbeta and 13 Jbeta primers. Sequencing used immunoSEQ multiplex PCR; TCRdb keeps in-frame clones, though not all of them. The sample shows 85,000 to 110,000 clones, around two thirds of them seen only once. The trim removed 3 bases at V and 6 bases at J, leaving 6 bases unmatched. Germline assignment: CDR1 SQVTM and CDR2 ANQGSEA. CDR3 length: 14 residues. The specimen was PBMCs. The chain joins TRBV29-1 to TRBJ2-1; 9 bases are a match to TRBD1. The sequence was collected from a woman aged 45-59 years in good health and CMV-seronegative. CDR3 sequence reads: CSVEVGQGINEQFF. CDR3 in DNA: TGCAGCGTTGAGGTGGGACAGGGAATCAATGAGCAGTTCTTC.